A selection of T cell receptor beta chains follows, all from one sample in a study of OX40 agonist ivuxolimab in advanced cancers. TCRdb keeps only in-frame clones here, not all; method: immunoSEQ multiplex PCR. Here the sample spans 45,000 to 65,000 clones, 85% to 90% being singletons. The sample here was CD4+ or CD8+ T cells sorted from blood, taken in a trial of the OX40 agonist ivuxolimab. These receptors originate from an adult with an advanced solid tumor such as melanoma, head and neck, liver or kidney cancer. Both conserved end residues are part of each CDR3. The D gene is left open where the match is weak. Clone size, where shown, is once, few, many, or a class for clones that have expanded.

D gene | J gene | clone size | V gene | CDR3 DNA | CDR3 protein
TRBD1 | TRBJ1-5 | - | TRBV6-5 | TGTGCCAGCAGCCCTGGGGCAGGGGGCGGTCAGCCCCAGCATTTT | CASSPGAGGGQPQHF
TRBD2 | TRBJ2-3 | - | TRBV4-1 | TGCGCCAGCAGCCAAGTTTCACCGGGAGGGCCCCGCACAGATACGCAGTATTTT | CASSQVSPGGPRTDTQYF
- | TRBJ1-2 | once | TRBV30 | TGTGCCTGGAGGGAGGGCGGCTATAACTATGGCTACACCTTC | CAWREGGYNYGYTF
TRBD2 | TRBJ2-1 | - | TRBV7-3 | TGTGCCAGCAGCCAGGGACTAGCCGGTATTTATGAGCAGTTCTTC | CASSQGLAGIYEQFF
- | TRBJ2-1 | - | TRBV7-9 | TGTGCCAGCAGCCCAAAGACACCGAAGATTTACAATGAGCAGTTCTTC | CASSPKTPKIYNEQFF
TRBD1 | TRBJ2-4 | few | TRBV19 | TGTGCCAGTAGTCGGACAGGGGCCGGGGACAAAAACATTCAGTACTTC | CASSRTGAGDKNIQYF
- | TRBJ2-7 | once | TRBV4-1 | TGCGCCAGCAGCTTAGCCGGGACGCATATCCACGAGCAGTACTTC | CASSLAGTHIHEQYF
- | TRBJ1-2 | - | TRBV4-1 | TGCGCCAGCAGCCAAGTGGATCTTGGGATCCCAAGGGGCGGCTACACCTTC | CASSQVDLGIPRGGYTF
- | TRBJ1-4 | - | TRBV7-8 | TGTGCCAGCAGCTTGGGAGCTAATGAAAAACTGTTTTTT | CASSLGANEKLFF
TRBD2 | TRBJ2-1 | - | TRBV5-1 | TGCGCCAGCAGCGAGGGACTAGCGGGTATCAATGAGCAGTTCTTC | CASSEGLAGINEQFF
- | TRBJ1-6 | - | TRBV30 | TGTGCCTGGAGTGTAGGAGATCATCGGTCACCCCTCCACTTT | CAWSVGDHRSPLHF
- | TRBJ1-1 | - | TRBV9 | TGTGCCAGCAGCCCCGGCCCGGACACTGAAGCTTTCTTT | CASSPGPDTEAFF
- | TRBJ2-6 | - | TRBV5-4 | TGTGCCAGCAGCTTGGGCGGCGCCTCTGGGGCCAACGTCCTGACTTTC | CASSLGGASGANVLTF
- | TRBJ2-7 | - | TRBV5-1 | TGCGCCAGCAGCTTGGGGCGACAGCAGCACGAGCAGTACTTC | CASSLGRQQHEQYF
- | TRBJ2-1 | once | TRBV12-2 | TGTGCAAGTCGCTCCGTTGGGACTAGCAGATACAATGAGCAGTTCTTC | CASRSVGTSRYNEQFF
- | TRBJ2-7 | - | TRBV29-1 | TGCAGCGTTGTCGGCTTAACCTACGAGCAGTACTTC | CSVVGLTYEQYF
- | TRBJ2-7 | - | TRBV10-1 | TGCGCCAGCAGTGAGGGTACCTACGAGCAGTACTTC | CASSEGTYEQYF
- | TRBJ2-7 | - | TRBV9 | TGTGCCAGCGGCCGGGACTTTAATCGCTACGAGCAGTACTTC | CASGRDFNRYEQYF
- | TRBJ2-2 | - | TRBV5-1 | TGCGCCAGCAGCCGAGGGTTCGGAGGGAACACCGGGGAGCTGTTTTTT | CASSRGFGGNTGELFF
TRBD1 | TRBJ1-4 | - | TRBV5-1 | TGCGCCAGCAGCTCACAGGGGACCGCTAATGAAAAACTGTTTTTT | CASSSQGTANEKLFF
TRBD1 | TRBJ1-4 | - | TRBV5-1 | TGCGCCAGCAGCCTGAGCGGCAGGGGGGCTAATGAAAAACTGTTTTTT | CASSLSGRGANEKLFF
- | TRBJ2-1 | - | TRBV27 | TGTGCCAGCAGAAGACACCCTCTAAACAATGAGCAGTTCTTC | CASRRHPLNNEQFF
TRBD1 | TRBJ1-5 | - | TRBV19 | TGTGCCAGTAGTGTACAGGGGGTGGGGAATCAGCCCCAGCATTTT | CASSVQGVGNQPQHF
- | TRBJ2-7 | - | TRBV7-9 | TGTGCCAGCAGCTTAATAGACAGGAGCGACGAGCAGTACTTC | CASSLIDRSDEQYF
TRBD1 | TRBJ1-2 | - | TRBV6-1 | TGTGCCAGCAGGGATGACGGGACAGCTAACTATGGCTACACCTTC | CASRDDGTANYGYTF
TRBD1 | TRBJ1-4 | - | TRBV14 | TGTGCCAGCAGCCAATTACCGGACAGGGTAAATGAAAAACTGTTTTTT | CASSQLPDRVNEKLFF
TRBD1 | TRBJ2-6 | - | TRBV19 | TGTGCCAGTAGTATAGGACAGGGGGGCTCTGGGGCCAACGTCCTGACTTTC | CASSIGQGGSGANVLTF
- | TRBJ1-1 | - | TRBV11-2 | TGTGCCAGCAGCCTAAAGATAGGGGAAAGGGCTTTCTTT | CASSLKIGERAFF
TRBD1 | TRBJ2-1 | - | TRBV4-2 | TGTGCCAGCAGCCAACCGGGACAGGGGGTCAATGAGCAGTTCTTC | CASSQPGQGVNEQFF
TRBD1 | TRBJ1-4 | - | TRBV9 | TGTGCCAGCAGCGCCCAGGGGGCAACTAATGAAAAACTGTTTTTT | CASSAQGATNEKLFF
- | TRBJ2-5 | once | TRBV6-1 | TGTGCCAGCAGCCAAGGCCACCTCGGGGAAGAGACCCAGTACTTC | CASSQGHLGEETQYF
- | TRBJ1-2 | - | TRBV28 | TGTGCCAGCAGTCCGGCAGGAGCTAACTATGGCTACACCTTC | CASSPAGANYGYTF
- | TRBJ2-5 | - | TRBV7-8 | TGTGCCAGCAGCCCCCCTGCAGGGGCTGAGACCCAGTACTTC | CASSPPAGAETQYF
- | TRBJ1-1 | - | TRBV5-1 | TGCGCCAGCAGCTTGGTGGAAGCCATGAACACTGAAGCTTTCTTT | CASSLVEAMNTEAFF
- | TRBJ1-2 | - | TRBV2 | TGTGCCAGCAGTGAAGTGGACAGATATGGCTACACCTTC | CASSEVDRYGYTF
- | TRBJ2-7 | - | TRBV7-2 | TGTGCCAGCAGTTCTAGCCCTCAAGGATACGAGCAGTACTTC | CASSSSPQGYEQYF
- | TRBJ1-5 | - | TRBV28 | TGTGCCAGCAGTTCCTGGCGCGGCGGGGATCAGCCCCAGCATTTT | CASSSWRGGDQPQHF
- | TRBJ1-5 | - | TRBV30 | TGTGCCTGGAGTAACTCGGGACAACCCAATCAGCCCCAGCATTTT | CAWSNSGQPNQPQHF
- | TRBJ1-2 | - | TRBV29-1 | TGCAGCGTCGAACCCATGAGGGACTATGGCTACACCTTC | CSVEPMRDYGYTF
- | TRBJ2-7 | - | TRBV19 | TGTGCCAGTAGTACCCTTGCAGGGACGGGTTCCGAGCAGTACTTC | CASSTLAGTGSEQYF
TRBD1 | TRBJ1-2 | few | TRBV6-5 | TGTGCCAGCAGGGCAGGGGGTGGCTATGGCTACACCTTC | CASRAGGGYGYTF
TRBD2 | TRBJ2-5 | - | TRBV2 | TGTGCCAGCATCCCGGGACTAGCGGGAGTTCCCGGGTACTTC | CASIPGLAGVPGYF
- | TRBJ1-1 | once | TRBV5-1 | TGCGCCAGCAGCTTAAGCGGGAAAATGAACACTGAAGCTTTCTTT | CASSLSGKMNTEAFF
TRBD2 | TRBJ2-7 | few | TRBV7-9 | TGTGCCAGCAGCCCCCTGGGAGGCGGGAGGGCCAACGAGCAGTACTTC | CASSPLGGGRANEQYF
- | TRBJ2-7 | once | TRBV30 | TGTGCCTGGAGTGGCAGTTACCACGAGCAGTACTTC | CAWSGSYHEQYF
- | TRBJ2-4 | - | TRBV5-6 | TGTGCCAGCAGCTTGGGGAGTAGAAACATTCAGTACTTC | CASSLGSRNIQYF
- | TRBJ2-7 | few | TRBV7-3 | TGTGCCAGCAGCCGGACCGCCGGTGGCGAGCAGTACTTC | CASSRTAGGEQYF
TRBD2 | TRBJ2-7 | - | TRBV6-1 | TGTGCCAGCAGTGAGCAACTAGCGGGGCTACCCTACGAGCAGTACTTC | CASSEQLAGLPYEQYF
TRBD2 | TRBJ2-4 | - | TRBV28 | TGTGCCAGCAGTCCAAGGACTAGCGGGGTAGCCAAAAACATTCAGTACTTC | CASSPRTSGVAKNIQYF
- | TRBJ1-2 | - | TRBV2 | TGTGCCAGCAGTTGGGAGGGAAGTGGCAACTATGGCTACACCTTC | CASSWEGSGNYGYTF
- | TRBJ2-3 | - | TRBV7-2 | TGTGCCAGCAGCGGCGGGGGCTTCGATACGCAGTATTTT | CASSGGGFDTQYF